The 13 T cell receptor beta chains reported below all come from one sample, sequenced in a study of CD8+ T cells in alopecia areata. cDNA serving as the sequencing template came from extracted, reverse transcribed RNA. Using immunoSEQ multiplex PCR, the repertoire was profiled, and TCRdb retains in-frame clones only, with some absent. There are 110,000 to 150,000 clones in the sample; around 58% occur only once, and under 8% lies in the top ten. Sample: CD4+ T cells sorted from blood, taken at week 0. The receptors here all came from a human donor with alopecia areata.

This chain connects TRBV25-1 to TRBJ1-2, with unresolved D. V lost 1 base and J lost 2, with 8 bases in between. The CDR3 is 14 residues long. Germline CDR1 is MGHDK and CDR2 is SYGVNS. CDR3 sequence reads: CASSEFSLNYGYTF. The CDR3 region has the DNA TGTGCCAGCAGTGAATTCAGTCTAAACTATGGCTACACCTTC.

The chain combines TRBV29-1 with TRBJ2-3, with D possibly TRBD1 on 5 matching bases. Germline CDR1 SQVTM, CDR2 ANQGSEA. This CDR3 is built from 11 residues. The germline V and J ends were trimmed by 7 bases and 10 bases, with 15 bases remaining between them. Written as DNA, the CDR3 is TGCAGCGGACAGAACGGAGAGGCGCAGTATTTT. Encoded protein: CSGQNGEAQYF.

The V gene is TRBV5-1, the J gene TRBJ1-5; D remains ambiguous. This CDR3 contains 15 residues. CDR1 is SGHRS and CDR2 is YFSETQ in the germline V gene. The V end lost 0 bases, the J end lost 3 bases, and 10 bases lay between the germline ends. The DNA of the CDR3 is TGCGCCAGCAGCTTGGGGATGAGGGACAATCAGCCCCAGCATTTT. Protein: CASSLGMRDNQPQHF.

The chain employs TRBV10-3 and TRBJ2-7; 9 bases match TRBD1. The trim removed 4 bases at V and 6 bases at J, leaving 4 bases unmatched. Germline lookup yields CDR1 ENHRY and CDR2 SYGVKD. This CDR3 has 13 residues. Here the CDR3 DNA reads TGTGCCATCAGTGGGGGACAGGGCTCCGAGCAGTACTTC. Amino acids: CAISGGQGSEQYF.

CDR3 amino acids: CASSVGWSGNIQYF. CDR3 bases: TGTGCCAGCAGCGTAGGGTGGAGCGGAAACATTCAGTACTTC. V gene TRBV9 combines with J gene TRBJ2-4; D might be TRBD2 (5 bases). CDR1 SGDLS and CDR2 YYNGEE come from the germline V gene. Between the trimmed V and J ends, which lost 0 bases and 6 bases, there was a span of 10 bases. The CDR3 has 14 residues.

In its sample, this clone was seen a few times. J is TRBJ2-3 and V is TRBV7-2; D is ambiguous. The ends were cut back, 3 bases at V and 6 bases at J, with 13 bases in the middle. The germline CDR1 and CDR2 sequences are SGHTA and FQGNSA. The CDR3 sequence is 14 residues long. The CDR3 DNA sequence: TGTGCCAGCAGCTTGGGATTCGTTGAGGATACGCAGTATTTT. Translating gives CASSLGFVEDTQYF. The full variable domain, with the rest looked up from reference TRBV7-2 and TRBJ2-3, is GAGVSQSPSNKVTEKGKDVELRCDPISGHTALYWYRQSLGQGLEFLIYFQGNSAPDKSGLPSDRFSAERTGGSVSTLTIQRTQQEDSAVYLCASSLGFVEDTQYFGPGTRLTVL.

This chain uses TRBV5-1 with TRBJ2-2, with D possibly called TRBD1 or TRBD2 (5 bases each). The CDR3 extends over 15 amino acids. The V gene's germline CDR1 is SGHRS and CDR2 YFSETQ. Trimming removed 4 bases from V and 1 base from J, with 11 bases in between. CDR3 loop: CASSAPGRNTGELFF. The CDR3 nucleotides are TGCGCCAGCAGCGCCCCGGGGCGGAACACCGGGGAGCTGTTTTTT.

CDR3 sequence: CASSVDGRETQYF. CDR3 DNA sequence: TGTGCCAGCAGCGTAGATGGAAGAGAGACCCAGTACTTC. This chain links TRBV9 with TRBJ2-5; D is unresolved. CDR1 is SGDLS and CDR2 is YYNGEE in the germline V gene. The ends were cut back, 0 bases at V and 4 bases at J, with 7 bases in the middle. The CDR3 extends over 13 amino acids.

This clone was seen only a few times. The chain employs TRBV25-1 and TRBJ2-5; D gene unclear. CDR1 is MGHDK, CDR2 SYGVNS, per germline. This CDR3 contains 14 residues. V was trimmed by 3 bases and J by 1 base, leaving 9 bases between them. CDR3 sequence: CASSENPPQETQYF. The CDR3 DNA is TGTGCCAGCAGTGAGAACCCCCCCCAAGAGACCCAGTACTTC.

V and J are TRBV18 and TRBJ2-2; a possible D gene is TRBD2 (6 bases). Trimming left V 3 bases short and J 10 bases short, with 21 bases between. CDR3 size: 16 residues. Looked up from germline, CDR1 is KGHSH and CDR2 is LQKENI. CDR3 protein: CASSPQTSPKSPELFF. Written as DNA, the CDR3 is TGTGCCAGCTCACCGCAAACTAGCCCTAAGAGCCCGGAGCTGTTTTTT.

The chain uses TRBV4-3 and TRBJ2-3; TRBD2 is a possible D gene (5 bases). The CDR3 extends over 13 amino acids. Germline lookup yields CDR1 LGHNA and CDR2 YSLEER. Trimming pared 5 bases from V and 6 bases from J, leaving 12 bases between. CDR3 protein: CASSGRGGDTQYF. For the CDR3, the DNA is TGCGCCAGCAGCGGTCGTGGCGGGGATACGCAGTATTTT.

In its sample, this clone was seen a few times. V and J are TRBV5-6 and TRBJ2-3; the D gene is possibly TRBD2 (5 bases). V lost 2 bases, J lost 2 bases, and 15 bases lay in between. This CDR3 comprises 16 residues. Germline CDR1 SGHDT, CDR2 YYEEEE. Written as DNA, the CDR3 is TGTGCCAGCAGCTTAAGATCTGACGGGATCACAGATACGCAGTATTTT. Translation: CASSLRSDGITDTQYF. The full variable domain, rest sourced from reference TRBV5-6 and TRBJ2-3, is DAGVTQSPTHLIKTRGQQVTLRCSPKSGHDTVSWYQQALGQGPQFIFQYYEEEERQRGNFPDRFSGHQFPNYSSELNVNALLLGDSALYLCASSLRSDGITDTQYFGPGTRLTVL.

This clone was seen only a few times. J is TRBJ2-5 and V is TRBV30; no reliable D call. Germline loops: CDR1 GTSNPN, CDR2 SVGIG (reference sequence). The CDR3 spans 12 residues. Trimming shortened V by 3 bases and J by 5 bases, and 10 bases separated the two germline ends. The CDR3 DNA follows: TGTGCCTGGAGAATCAATGGGGAGACCCAGTACTTC. It translates to CAWRINGETQYF.